The present T cell receptor (beta chain) was sequenced within a study of post-analysis software for immune sequencing data. As for the study in general: Secondary progressive, relapsing-remitting and progressive-relapsing multiple sclerosis were among the included disease courses.

As concerns this clonotype: Antigen unknown.

The TCR beta cDNA libraries carried unique molecular identifiers. Each sample of roughly 1 to 11 million input T cells yielded about 500,000 cDNA molecules, so each molecule approximated one T cell. TCRdb recomputed calls from the PCR reads with MiXCR, one row per CDR3 protein. Of more than 450,000 distinct CDR3 sequences in the sample, under 40% were seen once. Study results and caveats: Patients with multiple sclerosis recorded significantly lower normalized Chao1 diversity than controls, the study found. In patients, five or six TRBV segments were more frequent than in controls, with TRBV5-6, TRBV5-1 and TRBV20-1 among them. Strong co-clustering by F measure linked samples that shared a preparation batch.

The length of the CDR3 is 13 residues. Germline-derived CDR1 and CDR2 are ENHRY and SYGVKD. Trimming left V 4 bases short and J 2 bases short, with 8 bases between. What was sequenced was blood. The clonotype was recovered from a girl aged 2-17 years with multiple sclerosis. This chain connects TRBV10-3 to TRBJ1-2; a possible D gene is TRBD1 (5 bases). The CDR3 region is CAISGDGNYGYTF. For the CDR3, the DNA is TGTGCCATCAGTGGGGACGGGAACTATGGCTACACCTTC.